One and the same sample provided the 23 T cell receptor beta chains below, sequenced in a study of OX40 agonist ivuxolimab in advanced cancers. Library preparation was by the immunoSEQ multiplex PCR assay. Drawn from immuneACCESS, this table holds only the in-frame rearrangements with V and J called that TCRdb kept. Clones are partly lost; checked studies trace under half to an unresolved V gene and leave the rest unexplained. This sample holds tens of thousands of clones; 85% to 90% were observed only once. The ten largest clones take up about an eighth of the sample. Source: CD4+ or CD8+ T cells sorted from blood, taken in a trial of the OX40 agonist ivuxolimab. The receptor set was obtained from an adult with an advanced solid tumor such as melanoma, head and neck, liver or kidney cancer.

This clone was observed a single time. The genes are TRBV9 and TRBJ2-1, with D tentatively TRBD1 (6 bases). Germline V gene lookup returns CDR1 SGDLS and CDR2 YYNGEE. CDR3 size: 13 residues. V was pared by 4 bases and J by 4 bases, with 9 bases between. This CDR3 is CASSLGQYNEQFF. The CDR3 coding sequence is TGTGCCAGCAGCCTAGGACAGTACAATGAGCAGTTCTTC.

The chain has TRBV6-1 and TRBJ1-1; unclear D gene. Trimming removed 5 bases from V and 4 bases from J, with 11 bases in between. The CDR3 loop spans 13 amino acids. Germline CDR1 and CDR2: MNHNS and SASEGT. CDR3 in amino acids: CASSSTRGTEAFF. CDR3 bases: TGTGCCAGCAGTTCAACCCGTGGCACTGAAGCTTTCTTT.

The V call is TRBV7-3, the J call TRBJ2-1; 7 positions match TRBD1. The CDR3 is 14 residues long. V lost 4 bases to trimming and J lost 3 bases; unmatched junction nucleotides: 3. Germline V lookup: CDR1 SGHTA, CDR2 FQGTGA. DNA of the CDR3: TGTGCCAGCAGCTACGACAGGGACTACAATGAGCAGTTCTTC. Its translation is CASSYDRDYNEQFF.

V is TRBV11-2 and J is TRBJ1-5, with a weak D call TRBD1 (5 bases). V dropped 1 base and J dropped 3 bases, with 7 bases sitting between them. The germline V gene encodes CDR1 SGHAT and CDR2 FQNNGV. The CDR3 totals 14 residues. The chain's CDR3 is CASSLGTHNQPQHF. CDR3 nucleotides: TGTGCCAGCAGCTTAGGGACACACAATCAGCCCCAGCATTTT. Filled out from reference TRBV11-2 and TRBJ1-5, the complete variable domain reads EAGVAQSPRYKIIEKRQSVAFWCNPISGHATLYWYQQILGQGPKLLIQFQNNGVVDDSQLPKDRFSAERLKGVDSTLKIQPAKLEDSAVYLCASSLGTHNQPQHFGDGTRLSIL.

The V gene is TRBV15, the J gene TRBJ1-1; 12 nucleotides agree with TRBD1. Germline-derived CDR1 and CDR2 are LNHNV and YYDKDF (reference sequence). The trim removed 1 base at V and 11 bases at J, leaving 20 bases unmatched. This CDR3 region has 19 residues. The CDR3 spells CATSRVRDRGRVGTRMAFF. CDR3 DNA sequence: TGTGCCACCAGCAGAGTCAGGGACAGGGGGCGCGTAGGGACCCGAATGGCTTTCTTT.

The gene calls are TRBV2 and TRBJ2-2, with D possibly matching TRBD2 (5 bases). Germline-derived CDR1 and CDR2 are SNHLY and FYNNEI. The V and J ends lost 0 bases and 1 base respectively, with 9 bases between them. The CDR3 runs to 16 residues. CDR3 in amino acids: CASSEARTRNTGELFF. CDR3 DNA sequence: TGTGCCAGCAGTGAAGCAAGGACTCGGAACACCGGGGAGCTGTTTTTT.

This rearrangement joins TRBV19 to TRBJ1-1; D is unresolved. The CDR3 has 15 amino acids. The V gene lost 7 bases and the J gene lost 2 bases, with 17 bases spanning the gap. Per germline, CDR1 LNHDA and CDR2 SQIVND (reference sequence). The DNA for the CDR3 is TGTGCCAGTACCATTCACACTCAGGCTAACACTGAAGCTTTCTTT. It yields the protein CASTIHTQANTEAFF. Looking up the rest from reference TRBV19 and TRBJ1-1 gives the full variable domain: DGGITQSPKYLFRKEGQNVTLSCEQNLNHDAMYWYRQDPGQGLRLIYYSQIVNDFQKGDIAEGYSVSREKKESFPLTVTSAQKNPTAFYLCASTIHTQANTEAFFGQGTRLTVV.

This rearrangement joins TRBV28 to TRBJ2-3, with TRBD1 as a possible D gene (8 bases). The CDR3 loop spans 15 amino acids. In germline, CDR1 is MDHEN, CDR2 SYDVKM. Trimming pared 3 bases from V and 3 bases from J, leaving 13 bases between. The CDR3: CASSFYRGGTDTQYF. The CDR3 nucleotides are TGTGCCAGCAGTTTCTACAGGGGGGGTACAGATACGCAGTATTTT.

The J gene is TRBJ2-7, the V gene TRBV7-2; 10 bases match TRBD2. The length of the CDR3 is 14 residues. The junction had 2 bases not matched to a gene; V was cut back by 2 bases and J by 4 bases. From germline, CDR1 is SGHTA and CDR2 FQGNSA. The CDR3 sequence: CASSLRLAGYEQYF. The CDR3 DNA reads as TGTGCCAGCAGCTTAAGACTAGCGGGTTACGAGCAGTACTTC.

This chain links TRBV19 with TRBJ1-1; D is possibly TRBD1 (6 bases). Germline V gene data show CDR1 as LNHDA and CDR2 as SQIVND (reference sequence). V gave up 10 bases and J gave up 1 base, with 22 bases separating them. The CDR3 loop spans 16 amino acids. The CDR3 DNA sequence: TGTGCCACTGGACAAAACTCGGGACACCGGAACACTGAAGCTTTCTTT. Translation: CATGQNSGHRNTEAFF. Looking up the rest from reference TRBV19 and TRBJ1-1 gives the full variable domain: DGGITQSPKYLFRKEGQNVTLSCEQNLNHDAMYWYRQDPGQGLRLIYYSQIVNDFQKGDIAEGYSVSREKKESFPLTVTSAQKNPTAFYLCATGQNSGHRNTEAFFGQGTRLTVV.

The V call is TRBV10-3, the J call TRBJ2-1, with TRBD2 matching over 9 bases. The trim removed 7 bases at V and 5 bases at J, leaving 12 bases unmatched. Germline V gene lookup returns CDR1 ENHRY and CDR2 SYGVKD. This CDR3 region has 16 residues. CDR3 loop: CAITASGLALNNEQFF. CDR3 nucleotide sequence: TGTGCCATCACCGCTTCGGGACTAGCCCTGAACAATGAGCAGTTCTTC.

The V gene is TRBV27, the J gene TRBJ1-4; a weak D match, TRBD1 (6 bases). The V and J ends lost 3 bases and 5 bases respectively, with 13 bases between them. The CDR3 runs 15 residues. Germline V lookup: CDR1 MNHEY, CDR2 SMNVEV (reference sequence). The CDR3 DNA reads as TGTGCCAGCAGTTTTGTCAGGACAGTAAATGAAAAACTGTTTTTT. This translates into CASSFVRTVNEKLFF.

The rearrangement uses TRBV30 and TRBJ1-2; D uncertain. CDR3 length: 10 residues. The V gene's germline CDR1 is GTSNPN and CDR2 SVGIG (reference sequence). Trimming removed 0 bases at V and 8 bases at J, with 4 bases between. This CDR3 reads CAWSVKGYTF. As DNA, the CDR3 is TGTGCCTGGAGTGTTAAGGGCTACACCTTC.

V gene TRBV6-5 combines with J gene TRBJ2-3, with a possible D match to TRBD1 (5 bases). This CDR3 comprises 14 residues. V shed 7 bases and J shed 1 base, with 12 bases lying between them. From germline, CDR1 is MNHEY and CDR2 SVGAGI. The CDR3 here is CASTLVRGTDTQYF. The CDR3 region has the DNA TGTGCCAGCACTTTGGTCAGGGGCACAGATACGCAGTATTTT.

This clone was seen more than once but under ten times. The chain recombines TRBV2 with TRBJ1-5; D call uncertain. CDR3 length: 13 amino acids. Germline V gene data show CDR1 as SNHLY and CDR2 as FYNNEI. Between the trimmed V and J ends, which lost 6 bases and 2 bases, there was a span of 8 bases. The DNA for the CDR3 is TGTGCCAGCAGGGGCTGGGGCAATCAGCCCCAGCATTTT. Its translation is CASRGWGNQPQHF. Full variable domain (missing parts from reference TRBV2 and TRBJ1-5): EPEVTQTPSHQVTQMGQEVILRCVPISNHLYFYWYRQILGQKVEFLVSFYNNEISEKSEIFDDQFSVERPDGSNFTLKIRSTKLEDSAMYFCASRGWGNQPQHFGDGTRLSIL.

The V gene is TRBV7-9, the J gene TRBJ2-7; possible D gene TRBD2, 5 bases. This CDR3 spans 17 amino acids. Germline-derived CDR1 and CDR2 are SEHNR and FQNEAQ (reference sequence). V gave up 5 bases and J gave up 3 bases, with 23 bases separating them. The CDR3 sequence: CASSETSMVEGDYEQYF. Here the CDR3 DNA reads TGTGCCAGCAGCGAGACCTCTATGGTTGAGGGAGACTACGAGCAGTACTTC.

J is TRBJ2-3 and V is TRBV29-1; TRBD1 matches at 11 bases. The CDR3 extends over 15 amino acids. Germline CDR1 and CDR2: SQVTM and ANQGSEA. The junction had 3 bases not matched to a gene; V was cut back by 4 bases and J by 0 bases. The CDR3 bases are TGCAGCGTTGGGGGACAGGGGGGAAGCACAGATACGCAGTATTTT. This translates into CSVGGQGGSTDTQYF.

The chain links TRBV18 to TRBJ1-2; the D is unclear. There are 14 residues in the CDR3. With 3 bases removed from V and 4 bases from J, the gap between germline ends came to 12 bases. Looked up from germline, CDR1 is KGHSH and CDR2 is LQKENI. In DNA, the CDR3 is TGTGCCAGCTCACCCCCCCAGGCACCCTATGGCTACACCTTC. Its protein product is CASSPPQAPYGYTF.

This clone was seen once. The chain carries TRBV11-2 and TRBJ1-4, with TRBD1 matching 7 bases. The CDR3 is 14 amino acids. Germline trimming cut 4 bases from V and 11 bases from J; bases unmatched to any gene: 10. Per the germline V gene, CDR1 is SGHAT and CDR2 is FQNNGV. The CDR3 spells CASSSQGQDWKLFF. DNA of the CDR3: TGTGCCAGCAGCTCACAGGGGCAGGATTGGAAACTGTTTTTT.

The chain combines TRBV11-3 with TRBJ1-1, with D possibly TRBD1 on 6 matching bases. CDR3 length equals 14 residues. V lost 2 bases, J lost 2 bases, and 9 bases lay in between. Germline V lookup: CDR1 SGHNT, CDR2 YENEEA. The CDR3 DNA is TGTGCCAGCAGCTTAATGGGGGGCAACACTGAAGCTTTCTTT. Protein product: CASSLMGGNTEAFF.

This clone appeared once. This chain uses TRBV5-1 with TRBJ1-1; D remains ambiguous. CDR3 size: 16 residues. V lost 0 bases to trimming and J lost 4 bases, with 16 bases between them. Looked up from germline, CDR1 is SGHRS and CDR2 is YFSETQ. Here the CDR3 DNA reads TGCGCCAGCAGCTTGGTTCGCTTTGGGGAGGGCACTGAAGCTTTCTTT. Protein product: CASSLVRFGEGTEAFF.

This chain uses TRBV10-2 with TRBJ2-1, with 7 bases matching TRBD2. The J segment lost 0 bases and the V segment lost 5 bases, leaving 4 bases of the junction unmatched. The V gene's germline CDR1 is WSHSY and CDR2 SAAADI. This CDR3 is 15 amino acids long. The CDR3 sequence is CASSNRGVSYNEQFF. CDR3 bases: TGCGCCAGCAGTAATCGGGGGGTCTCCTACAATGAGCAGTTCTTC.

The V and J genes are TRBV28 and TRBJ1-4; a possible D gene is TRBD1 (5 bases). The CDR3 has 15 amino acids. Germline V CDR1 and CDR2: MDHEN, SYDVKM. Trimming pared 6 bases from V and 7 bases from J, leaving 18 bases between. As DNA, the CDR3 is TGTGCCAGCAGCTCGCCGCTAGGGGCCGCTGAAAAACTGTTTTTT. Translating gives CASSSPLGAAEKLFF.